Each of the 5 T cell receptor beta chains below was sequenced from the same sample in a study of blood T cell repertoires in COVID-19. Using immunoSEQ multiplex PCR, the repertoire was profiled, and TCRdb retains in-frame clones only, with some absent. The sample includes more than 95,000 clones, roughly nine tenths of them seen just once. Sample: peripheral blood. The receptors derive from a human donor in a cohort sampled during active COVID-19.

The rearrangement uses TRBV5-4 and TRBJ2-1, with 12 bases lining up with TRBD2. Germline loops: CDR1 SGHNT, CDR2 YYREEE (reference sequence). V gave up 3 bases and J gave up 6 bases; unmatched junction bases: 4. CDR3 length: 15 residues. CDR3 sequence: CASSWGLAGFNEQFF. In nucleotides, the CDR3 is TGTGCCAGCAGCTGGGGACTAGCGGGCTTCAATGAGCAGTTCTTC.

In its sample, this clone was seen once. The J gene is TRBJ2-6, the V gene TRBV7-9; the D is unclear. V shed 1 base and J shed 4 bases, with 17 bases lying between them. The CDR3 length is 18 residues. Germline V CDR1 and CDR2: SEHNR, FQNEAQ (reference sequence). Here the CDR3 DNA reads TGTGCCAGCAGCTTAGGGAGCCTCTTTTCACGAGGGGCCAACGTCCTGACTTTC. The encoded protein is CASSLGSLFSRGANVLTF. Filled out from reference TRBV7-9 and TRBJ2-6, the complete variable domain reads DTGVSQNPRHKITKRGQNVTFRCDPISEHNRLYWYRQTLGQGPEFLTYFQNEAQLEKSRLLSDRFSAERPKGSFSTLEIQRTEQGDSAMYLCASSLGSLFSRGANVLTFGAGSRLTVL.

This rearrangement joins TRBV6-5 to TRBJ1-1; no clear D gene. The CDR3 length is 12 residues. Germline V gives CDR1 MNHEY, CDR2 SVGAGI. V dropped 2 bases and J dropped 5 bases, with 6 bases sitting between them. The CDR3 region has the DNA TGTGCCAGCAGTTACGCCGGGACTGAAGCTTTCTTT. Translation gives CASSYAGTEAFF.

V gene TRBV29-1 combines with J gene TRBJ2-7, with 7 bases identical to TRBD1. Trimming at V came to 7 bases and at J to 2 bases, leaving 8 bases not matched to a gene. Germline V lookup: CDR1 SQVTM, CDR2 ANQGSEA. The CDR3 runs 13 residues. The CDR3 DNA sequence: TGCAGCGCAGCCGGGACAGTCACCTACGAGCAGTACTTC. Its protein product is CSAAGTVTYEQYF.

This chain connects TRBV5-4 to TRBJ2-3; the match to TRBD2 covers 8 bases. Trimming at V came to 0 bases and at J to 3 bases, leaving 0 bases not matched to a gene. The CDR3 contains 14 residues. In germline, CDR1 is SGHNT, CDR2 YYREEE (reference sequence). The CDR3, as DNA: TGTGCCAGCAGCTTGGCGGGAGGGACAGATACGCAGTATTTT. This encodes CASSLAGGTDTQYF.